Each of the 21 T cell receptor beta chains below was sequenced from the same sample in a study of technical replicates of blood from a few donors. Profiled with immunoSEQ multiplex PCR; TCRdb holds only in-frame clones, not every one. The sample contains 10,000 or so clones, over 85% of which appear only once. The sample consisted of PBMCs. These receptors originate from a human donor in good health.

This rearrangement joins TRBV30 to TRBJ2-3; possible D gene TRBD1, 5 bases. V dropped 2 bases and J dropped 3 bases, with 6 bases sitting between them. CDR1 and CDR2 from the germline V gene are GTSNPN and SVGIG (reference sequence). This CDR3 region has 12 residues. The CDR3 protein is CAWSPGTDTQYF. The DNA of the CDR3 is TGTGCCTGGAGTCCAGGGACAGATACGCAGTATTTT.

V gene TRBV19 combines with J gene TRBJ1-2, with D uncertain. The CDR3 covers 12 residues. The germline gives CDR1 LNHDA, CDR2 SQIVND (reference sequence). Trimming shortened V by 2 bases and J by 6 bases, and 7 bases separated the two germline ends. CDR3: CASSIRRDGYTF. The CDR3 DNA reads as TGTGCCAGTAGTATAAGGCGGGATGGCTACACCTTC.

The chain recombines TRBV5-1 with TRBJ1-3, with D possibly matching TRBD1 (5 bases). Germline values: CDR1 SGHRS, CDR2 YFSETQ. V was clipped by 0 bases and J by 0 bases, with 10 bases between them. The CDR3 extends over 16 amino acids. The CDR3 DNA follows: TGCGCCAGCAGCTTGGGGACACGGAGCTCTGGAAACACCATATATTTT. Residues: CASSLGTRSSGNTIYF.

The rearrangement joins TRBV29-1 to TRBJ2-1; 7 positions match TRBD2. Germline V CDR1 and CDR2: SQVTM, ANQGSEA. This CDR3 spans 13 amino acids. Trimming removed 3 bases from V and 5 bases from J; junction bases left unmatched: 4. CDR3 region: CSVDGLVDNEQFF. CDR3 bases: TGCAGCGTTGACGGACTAGTGGACAATGAGCAGTTCTTC.

CDR3 sequence reads: CASSIVAGDGYTF. As DNA, the CDR3 is TGTGCCAGTAGTATAGTGGCAGGTGATGGCTACACCTTC. The rearrangement joins TRBV19 to TRBJ1-2; D is undetermined. This CDR3 has 13 amino acids. V lost 1 base and J 6 bases, leaving 9 bases between the germline ends. Germline CDR1 LNHDA, CDR2 SQIVND (reference sequence).

The gene calls are TRBV5-6 and TRBJ2-5, with 7 bases matching TRBD1. Germline V lookup: CDR1 SGHDT, CDR2 YYEEEE. V gave up 7 bases and J gave up 3 bases; unmatched junction bases: 12. The CDR3 covers 15 residues. The CDR3 sequence: CASQANPGQKETQYF. Here the CDR3 DNA reads TGTGCCAGCCAGGCCAATCCGGGACAGAAAGAGACCCAGTACTTC.

This chain joins TRBV2 and TRBJ1-1; TRBD1 matches 8 bases. The junction had 8 bases not matched to a gene; V was cut back by 7 bases and J by 4 bases. Per the germline V gene, CDR1 is SNHLY and CDR2 is FYNNEI. The CDR3 has 14 residues. CDR3 amino acids: CASNTGGRGTEAFF. CDR3 nucleotides: TGTGCCAGCAACACAGGGGGACGGGGCACTGAAGCTTTCTTT.

This sequence joins TRBV30 and TRBJ1-3; 11 bases fit TRBD1. Losses at the gene ends were 7 bases for V and 0 bases for J; bases not matched to a gene: 2. CDR1 is GTSNPN, CDR2 SVGIG, per germline (reference sequence). The CDR3 is made up of 14 amino acids. CDR3 sequence: CAFGQGASGNTIYF. The CDR3 coding sequence is TGTGCCTTTGGACAGGGGGCCTCTGGAAACACCATATATTTT.

The chain recombines TRBV18 with TRBJ1-5; tentative D call: TRBD1 (6 bases). Germline V gene sequence: CDR1 KGHSH, CDR2 LQKENI. There are 17 residues in the CDR3. Trimming stripped 3 bases from V and 5 bases from J, with 20 bases between. Written as DNA, the CDR3 is TGTGCCAGCTCACCCAGACGGGGGGGCGGCGGGGATCAGCCCCAGCATTTT. This encodes CASSPRRGGGGDQPQHF.

A single count supports this clone. J is TRBJ1-5 and V is TRBV5-1, with a weak D call TRBD1 (5 bases). The CDR3 covers 13 residues. Trimming removed 0 bases at V and 7 bases at J, with 8 bases between. The germline CDR1 and CDR2 sequences are SGHRS and YFSETQ. The CDR3 DNA follows: TGCGCCAGCAGCTTGGAGGGGCAACAGCCCCAGCATTTT. Translated, it gives CASSLEGQQPQHF. Complete variable domain (other parts from reference TRBV5-1 and TRBJ1-5): KAGVTQTPRYLIKTRGQQVTLSCSPISGHRSVSWYQQTPGQGLQFLFEYFSETQRNKGNFPGRFSGRQFSNSRSEMNVSTLELGDSALYLCASSLEGQQPQHFGDGTRLSIL.

The chain links TRBV5-1 to TRBJ2-7; a possible D gene is TRBD1 (6 bases). V gave up 2 bases and J gave up 1 base, with 10 bases separating them. Per the germline V gene, CDR1 is SGHRS and CDR2 is YFSETQ. The CDR3 spans 14 residues. As DNA, the CDR3 is TGCGCCAGCAGCTTACAGGGAATATCCTACGAGCAGTACTTC. Residues: CASSLQGISYEQYF.

The chain is built from TRBV6-1 and TRBJ2-1; maybe TRBD2 (6 bases). CDR3 length: 14 residues. The V end was cut by 2 bases, the J end by 4 bases, with 9 bases between. The germline V gene encodes CDR1 MNHNS and CDR2 SASEGT. For the CDR3, the DNA is TGTGCCAGCAGTGAACTAGCGCATTACAATGAGCAGTTCTTC. This codes for CASSELAHYNEQFF.

This rearrangement joins TRBV6-5 to TRBJ2-7; D ambiguous. This CDR3 region has 11 residues. With 2 bases removed from V and 4 bases from J, the gap between germline ends came to 3 bases. From germline, CDR1 is MNHEY and CDR2 SVGAGI. CDR3 amino acids: CASSYRYEQYF. The DNA of the CDR3 is TGTGCCAGCAGTTACCGTTACGAGCAGTACTTC.

The chain carries TRBV28 and TRBJ1-2, with D tentatively TRBD1 (5 bases). Trimming took off 5 bases at V and 6 bases at J, with 19 bases between the two ends. The CDR3 runs to 15 residues. The germline CDR1 and CDR2 sequences are MDHEN and SYDVKM. The CDR3 loop reads CASSPPRGDANGYTF. CDR3 nucleotides: TGTGCCAGCAGTCCACCCCGGGGGGACGCGAATGGCTACACCTTC.

This clone has a handful of counts. The V and J genes are TRBV10-1 and TRBJ2-7; D perhaps matches TRBD1 (5 bases). From germline, CDR1 is WNHNN and CDR2 SYGVQD (reference sequence). This CDR3 has 13 residues. The V end lost 6 bases, the J end lost 5 bases, and 14 bases lay between the germline ends. This chain's CDR3 is CASSSSGPNEQYF. CDR3 in DNA: TGCGCCAGCAGCTCCTCAGGGCCGAACGAGCAGTACTTC.

The V call is TRBV30, the J call TRBJ1-1, with TRBD1 matching over 8 bases. Germline V CDR1 and CDR2: GTSNPN, SVGIG (reference sequence). CDR3 length equals 14 residues. Trimming cost V 3 bases and J 4 bases; bases outside gene matches: 7. The CDR3 here is CAWRTRQGSTEAFF. Written as DNA, the CDR3 is TGTGCCTGGAGAACCAGACAGGGGAGCACTGAAGCTTTCTTT.

The V and J genes are TRBV18 and TRBJ1-5, with TRBD1 matching over 9 bases. The V gene's germline CDR1 is KGHSH and CDR2 LQKENI. This CDR3 comprises 15 residues. J gave up 5 bases and V 3 bases, and 5 bases lay outside the gene matches. The CDR3 protein is CASSPAQGADQPQHF. The DNA for the CDR3 is TGTGCCAGCTCACCGGCACAGGGGGCGGATCAGCCCCAGCATTTT.

This chain uses TRBV25-1 with TRBJ1-3; D might be TRBD1 (6 bases). The CDR3 is 15 residues long. Germline assignment: CDR1 MGHDK and CDR2 SYGVNS. Trimming removed 2 bases at V and 4 bases at J, with 12 bases between. This chain's CDR3 is CASSERGARGNTIYF. The CDR3 DNA is TGTGCCAGCAGTGAACGGGGGGCTCGAGGAAACACCATATATTTT.

The rearrangement links TRBV7-9 to TRBJ2-1; 8 positions match TRBD1. The J segment lost 7 bases and the V segment lost 2 bases, leaving 4 bases of the junction unmatched. CDR3 length: 14 amino acids. CDR1 and CDR2 from the germline V gene are SEHNR and FQNEAQ (reference sequence). In nucleotides, the CDR3 is TGTGCCAGCAGCTTATTGACAGGGGTGAATGAGCAGTTCTTC. Translating gives CASSLLTGVNEQFF. Full variable domain (rest looked up from reference TRBV7-9 and TRBJ2-1): DTGVSQNPRHKITKRGQNVTFRCDPISEHNRLYWYRQTLGQGPEFLTYFQNEAQLEKSRLLSDRFSAERPKGSFSTLEIQRTEQGDSAMYLCASSLLTGVNEQFFGPGTRLTVL.

The CDR3 sequence: CASSTNPGQGDHEQYF. CDR3 DNA sequence: TGTGCCAGTAGTACTAATCCGGGACAGGGAGATCACGAGCAGTACTTC. The V and J genes are TRBV19 and TRBJ2-7; 9 bases map to TRBD1. The CDR3 is made up of 16 amino acids. Germline loops: CDR1 LNHDA, CDR2 SQIVND (reference sequence). J was trimmed by 5 bases and V by 4 bases; bases with no gene match: 12.

This chain joins TRBV13 and TRBJ2-2; TRBD2 is a possible D gene (6 bases). Germline assignment: CDR1 PRHDT and CDR2 FYEKMQ (reference sequence). The CDR3 has 15 residues. Trimming took 1 base from V and 5 from J, leaving 11 bases between them. The CDR3 region has the DNA TGTGCCAGCAGCTTAGCGGGAGCATTTACCGGGGAGCTGTTTTTT. Encoded protein: CASSLAGAFTGELFF. The full variable domain, its missing parts supplied by reference TRBV13 and TRBJ2-2, is AAGVIQSPRHLIKEKRETATLKCYPIPRHDTVYWYQQGPGQDPQFLISFYEKMQSDKGSIPDRFSAQQFSDYHSELNMSSLELGDSALYFCASSLAGAFTGELFFGEGSRLTVL.